These 5 T cell receptor beta chains were all obtained from the same sample, sequenced in a study of blood T cell repertoires in COVID-19. Sequencing was performed with immunoSEQ multiplex PCR; in TCRdb, only in-frame clones are kept and a portion is missing. The table records roughly 130,000 clones, approximately 81% of them present only once. The sequenced sample was peripheral blood. The receptors were sampled from a woman in her 30s who had recovered from COVID-19.

The chain combines TRBV5-6 with TRBJ2-7; 9 bases fit TRBD2. The ends lost 0 bases at V and 2 bases at J; junction bases unmatched: 6. The CDR3 is 16 residues long. The germline V gene has CDR1 SGHDT and CDR2 YYEEEE. This CDR3 reads CASSLVGTSRTYEQYF. CDR3 coding DNA: TGTGCCAGCAGCTTGGTAGGGACTAGCAGGACCTACGAGCAGTACTTC.

This chain joins TRBV5-5 and TRBJ2-3, with TRBD2 identical over 7 bases. Germline V gene sequence: CDR1 SGHKS, CDR2 YYEKEE (reference sequence). The CDR3 totals 15 residues. The J segment lost 2 bases and the V segment lost 5 bases, leaving 8 bases of the junction unmatched. The CDR3 spells CASSPLGGTTDTQYF. Here the CDR3 DNA reads TGTGCCAGCAGTCCTCTGGGGGGGACCACAGATACGCAGTATTTT.

This clone occurred once. The gene calls are TRBV5-5 and TRBJ1-2; 7 bases line up with TRBD1. The CDR3 is made up of 17 amino acids. V shed 0 bases, J shed 4 bases, and the junction held 12 bases outside the gene matches. The germline CDR1 and CDR2 sequences are SGHKS and YYEKEE (reference sequence). In DNA form, the CDR3 reads TGTGCCAGCAGCTTGGCATTTACAGGGGATTTTGTCTATGGCTACACCTTC. It translates to CASSLAFTGDFVYGYTF.

This chain connects TRBV3-1 (or the pseudogene TRBV3-2) to TRBJ2-1, with 7 bases fitting TRBD2. CDR1 and CDR2 from the germline V gene are LGHDT and YNNKEL (reference sequence). This CDR3 has 18 amino acids. J lost 2 bases, V lost 3 bases, and 13 bases had no gene match. The CDR3: CASSHGYGDYNAYNEQFF. The CDR3 bases are TGTGCCAGCAGCCATGGTTACGGGGACTATAACGCCTACAATGAGCAGTTCTTC.

A single count supports this clone. The chain has TRBV18 and TRBJ2-7; 11 bases align to TRBD1. The V gene's germline CDR1 is KGHSH and CDR2 LQKENI. The CDR3 has 20 amino acids. V shed 4 bases, J shed 0 bases, and the junction held 17 bases outside the gene matches. CDR3 region: CASSLHSGTGGSAGSYEQYF. The CDR3 DNA reads TGTGCCAGCTCACTCCACTCCGGGACAGGGGGATCGGCGGGCTCCTACGAGCAGTACTTC. The full variable domain, its missing parts supplied by reference TRBV18 and TRBJ2-7, is NAGVMQNPRHLVRRRGQEARLRCSPMKGHSHVYWYRQLPEEGLKFMVYLQKENIIDESGMPKERFSAEFPKEGPSILRIQQVVRGDSAAYFCASSLHSGTGGSAGSYEQYFGPGTRLTVT.